The clone carrying this TCR beta chain appeared many times. Its antigen remains unknown. The data belong to a study of T cells after yellow fever vaccination. Overall study results and limits: A secondary response was less intense yet reached its peak sooner, at day 5 versus 15. The study re-detected most primary-vaccination clones after the booster (96% CD4, roughly 88% CD8).

UMIs were added to TCR cDNA along with a universal primer site when it was made by 5'RACE template switching. MiXCR, applied by TCRdb to the 5' RACE reads, yields one record per CDR3 protein. The sample includes a few hundred thousand distinct CDR3 sequences, roughly 11% of them seen just once. The clonotype originates from a man aged 18 to 29 who received the YFV17D yellow fever vaccine. The sequencing here drew on PBMCs, taken on the day of the first yellow fever vaccination.

The CDR3 loop reads CASRPGTGDTGELFF. CDR3 bases: TGTGCCAGCAGACCCGGGACAGGGGACACCGGGGAGCTGTTTTTT. The J gene is TRBJ2-2, the V gene TRBV5-4; 10 nucleotides line up with TRBD1. Losses at the gene ends were 5 bases for V and 3 bases for J; bases not matched to a gene: 4. Germline values: CDR1 SGHNT, CDR2 YYREEE (reference sequence). CDR3 size: 15 residues.